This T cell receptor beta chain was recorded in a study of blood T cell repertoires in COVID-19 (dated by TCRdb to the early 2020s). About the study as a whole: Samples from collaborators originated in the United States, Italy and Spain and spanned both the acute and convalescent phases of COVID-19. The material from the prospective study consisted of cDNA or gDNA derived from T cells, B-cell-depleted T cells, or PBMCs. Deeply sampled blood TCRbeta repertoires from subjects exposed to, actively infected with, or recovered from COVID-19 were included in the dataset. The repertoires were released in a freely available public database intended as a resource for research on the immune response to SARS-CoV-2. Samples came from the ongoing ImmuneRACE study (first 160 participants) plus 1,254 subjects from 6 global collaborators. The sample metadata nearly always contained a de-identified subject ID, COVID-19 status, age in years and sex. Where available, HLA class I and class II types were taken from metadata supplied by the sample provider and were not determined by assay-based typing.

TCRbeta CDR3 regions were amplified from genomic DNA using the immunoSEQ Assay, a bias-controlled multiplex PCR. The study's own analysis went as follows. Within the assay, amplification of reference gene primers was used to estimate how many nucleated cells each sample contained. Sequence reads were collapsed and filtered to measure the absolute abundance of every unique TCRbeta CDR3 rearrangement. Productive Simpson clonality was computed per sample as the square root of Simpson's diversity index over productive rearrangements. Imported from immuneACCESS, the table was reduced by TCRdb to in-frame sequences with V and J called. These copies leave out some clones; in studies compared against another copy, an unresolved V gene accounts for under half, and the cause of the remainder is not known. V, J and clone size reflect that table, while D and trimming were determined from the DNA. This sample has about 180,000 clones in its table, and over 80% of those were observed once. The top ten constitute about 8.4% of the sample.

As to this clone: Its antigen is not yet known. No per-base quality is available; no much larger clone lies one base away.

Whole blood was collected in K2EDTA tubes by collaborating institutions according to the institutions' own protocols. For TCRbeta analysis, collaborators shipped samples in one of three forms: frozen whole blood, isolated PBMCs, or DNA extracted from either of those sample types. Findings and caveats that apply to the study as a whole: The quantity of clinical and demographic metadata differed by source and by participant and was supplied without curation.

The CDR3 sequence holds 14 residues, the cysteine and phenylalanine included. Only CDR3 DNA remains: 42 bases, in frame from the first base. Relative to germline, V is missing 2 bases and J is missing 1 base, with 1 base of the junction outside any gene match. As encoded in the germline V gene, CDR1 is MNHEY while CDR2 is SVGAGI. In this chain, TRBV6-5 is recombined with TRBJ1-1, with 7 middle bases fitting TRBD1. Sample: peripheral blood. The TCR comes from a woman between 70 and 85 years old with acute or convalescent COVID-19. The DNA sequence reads TGTGCCAGCAGTTACAGGGGGCAGAACACTGAAGCTTTCTTT. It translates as CASSYRGQNTEAFF.